The rows below give T cell receptor beta chains drawn from one sample of a study of blood T cells in healthy people across ages. TCRdb independently ran MiXCR on the 5' RACE reads; one entry per CDR3 protein. Of under 2,000,000 distinct CDR3 sequences in the sample, 49% are singletons; the top ten hold 2.1%. Sequenced material: blood. The receptors come from a woman aged 40 to 50 in good health. Both conserved end residues are part of each CDR3. The D gene is left open where the match is weak. Only part of the rows carry a size: once, few, many, or a class if the clone is expanded.

size	D	V	J	CDR3	DNA
NA	NA	TRBV3-1	TRBJ2-7	CASSQAPGTSYEQYF	TGTGCCAGCAGCCAAGCCCCCGGGACCTCCTACGAGCAGTACTTC
NA	NA	TRBV5-1	TRBJ2-4	CASSGGGPVNIQYF	TGCGCCAGCAGCGGGGGGGGGCCCGTAAACATTCAGTACTTC
NA	TRBD1	TRBV9	TRBJ2-3	CASSVEGQGRNTQYF	TGTGCCAGCAGCGTAGAGGGACAGGGGCGCAATACGCAGTATTTT
NA	NA	TRBV11-2	TRBJ2-3	CASSFPREPGTDTQYF	TGTGCCAGCAGCTTTCCGAGGGAGCCAGGGACAGATACGCAGTATTTT
NA	TRBD1	TRBV4-2	TRBJ1-1	CASSTDRADTEAFF	TGTGCCAGCAGCACAGACAGGGCTGACACTGAAGCTTTCTTT
NA	NA	TRBV29-1	TRBJ2-1	CSVALWDEQFF	TGCAGCGTGGCGCTTTGGGATGAGCAGTTCTTC
few	NA	TRBV11-2	TRBJ2-5	CASSLEPSETQYF	TGTGCCAGCAGCTTAGAACCCTCGGAGACCCAGTACTTC
many	NA	TRBV7-8	TRBJ2-3	CASSKLGTSTDTQYF	TGTGCCAGCAGCAAACTCGGGACATCCACAGATACGCAGTATTTT
NA	NA	TRBV4-2	TRBJ1-4	CASSQEGHRELEKLFF	TGTGCCAGCAGCCAAGAAGGGCACAGGGAACTTGAAAAACTGTTTTTT
few	NA	TRBV10-3	TRBJ1-2	CAISESSSTGTPNYGYTF	TGTGCCATCAGTGAGTCGAGTTCCACCGGTACCCCAAACTATGGCTACACCTTC
NA	NA	TRBV24-1	TRBJ2-3	CATSHTFSTDTQYF	TGTGCCACCAGCCATACGTTTAGCACAGATACGCAGTATTTT
many	NA	TRBV12-3/TRBV12-4	TRBJ2-5	CASSLHSSQETQYF	TGTGCCAGCAGTTTACATAGCAGCCAAGAGACCCAGTACTTC